This T cell receptor (beta chain) emerged from a study of T cell responses to AZD1222 COVID-19 vaccine. Clones were sequenced by immunoSEQ multiplex PCR, and TCRdb holds only the in-frame ones, with some missing. The sample includes over 140,000 clones. The germline gives CDR1 MNHEY, CDR2 SVGAGI. The length of the CDR3 is 13 residues. Trimming removed 6 bases from V and 2 bases from J, with 9 bases in between. The material sequenced was peripheral blood. The chain couples TRBV6-5 to TRBJ2-3; no reliable D call. This sequence was found in an adult in good health. The CDR3 reads CASSTVDTDTQYF. CDR3 in DNA: TGTGCCAGCAGCACGGTCGACACAGATACGCAGTATTTT.